This TCR beta chain was found in a study of T-cell memory formation after mild COVID-19. The study's findings and limits: Memory sampled before infection contained some responding clones, suggesting cross-reactive memory joined. Day 15 to 85 contracting clones showed balanced CD4/CD8; later expanders leaned CD4+.

TCRdb itself ran the 5' RACE reads through MiXCR, one entry per CDR3 protein. This sample has 470,000 or so distinct CDR3 sequences, with around a quarter found just once. A few counts support this clonotype. Antigen: not known. The V end lost 1 base, the J end lost 3 bases, and 10 bases lay between the germline ends. The CDR3 is 14 residues long. Germline V gene data show CDR1 as SGHDN and CDR2 as FVKESK. The source is an adult woman who had mild COVID-19 (a few samples of this study predate the infection). Cell type and time point are not known. V gene TRBV14 combines with J gene TRBJ2-7, with D possibly being TRBD1 or TRBD2 (5 bases each). Sequencing was done on a sample of PBMCs or a T cell subset sorted from them (not recorded which). The CDR3 loop reads CASSQGGAFYEQYF. The CDR3 DNA is TGTGCCAGCAGCCAAGGAGGGGCATTCTACGAGCAGTACTTC.